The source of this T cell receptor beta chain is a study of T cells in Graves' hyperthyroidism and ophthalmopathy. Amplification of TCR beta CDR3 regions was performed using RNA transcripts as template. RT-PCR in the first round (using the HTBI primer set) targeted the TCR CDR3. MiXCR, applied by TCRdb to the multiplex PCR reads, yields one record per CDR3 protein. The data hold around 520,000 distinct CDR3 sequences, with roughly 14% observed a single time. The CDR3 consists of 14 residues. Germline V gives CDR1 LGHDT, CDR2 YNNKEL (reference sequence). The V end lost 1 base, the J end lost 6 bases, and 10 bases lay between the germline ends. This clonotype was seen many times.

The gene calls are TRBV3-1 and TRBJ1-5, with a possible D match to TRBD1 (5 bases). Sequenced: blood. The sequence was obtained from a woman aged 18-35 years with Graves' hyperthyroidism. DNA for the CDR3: TGTGCCAGCAGCCAAGTGGGGGTGGGTCAGCCCCAGCATTTT. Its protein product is CASSQVGVGQPQHF.